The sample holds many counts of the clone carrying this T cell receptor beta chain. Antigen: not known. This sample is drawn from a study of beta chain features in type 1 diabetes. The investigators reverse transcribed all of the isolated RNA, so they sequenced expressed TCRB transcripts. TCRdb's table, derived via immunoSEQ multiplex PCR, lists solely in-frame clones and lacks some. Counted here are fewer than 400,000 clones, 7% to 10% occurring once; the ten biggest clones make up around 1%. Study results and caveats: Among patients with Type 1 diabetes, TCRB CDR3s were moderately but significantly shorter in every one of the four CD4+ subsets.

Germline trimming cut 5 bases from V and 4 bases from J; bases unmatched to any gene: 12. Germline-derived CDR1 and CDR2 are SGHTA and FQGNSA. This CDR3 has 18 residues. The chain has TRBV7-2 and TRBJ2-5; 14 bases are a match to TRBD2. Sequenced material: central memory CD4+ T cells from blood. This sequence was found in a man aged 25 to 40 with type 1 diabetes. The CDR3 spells CASSHRGLAGVRGETQYF. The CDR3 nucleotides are TGTGCCAGCAGCCATAGGGGACTAGCGGGGGTCAGAGGAGAGACCCAGTACTTC.